The 25 T cell receptor beta chains below were found in one sample sequenced in a study of Graves' ophthalmopathy and Graves' hyperthyroidism. RNA transcripts yielded amplified TCR beta CDR3 regions. The authors performed first-round RT-PCR with HTBI primers and then a second-round multiplex PCR. TCRdb redid the calling of the multiplex PCR reads with MiXCR, one entry per CDR3 protein. The data hold 170,000 or so distinct CDR3 sequences, with around 39% observed a single time. Input material: peripheral blood. These receptors all come from a man aged 25-45 years with Graves' ophthalmopathy.

This clonotype has just one count. V is TRBV10-2 and J is TRBJ2-5; no clear D gene. Trimming pared 3 bases from V and 1 base from J, leaving 15 bases between. The CDR3 covers 16 residues. Germline assignment: CDR1 WSHSY and CDR2 SAAADI. CDR3 in DNA: TGCGCCAGCAGTGAAGAATCGTGGGTAATCCAAGAGACCCAGTACTTC. Amino acids: CASSEESWVIQETQYF.

The chain links TRBV12-3 or TRBV12-4 to TRBJ1-2; D remains ambiguous. This CDR3 region has 13 residues. V dropped 10 bases and J dropped 1 base, with 13 bases sitting between them. The CDR3 sequence: CATHEAGNYGYTF. DNA of the CDR3: TGTGCCACCCACGAAGCGGGTAACTATGGCTACACCTTC.

V gene TRBV6-2 or TRBV6-3 combines with J gene TRBJ2-7; 8 bases match TRBD1. V lost 7 bases to trimming and J lost 7 bases; unmatched junction nucleotides: 9. Per the germline V gene, CDR1 is MNHEY and CDR2 is SVGEGT. The CDR3 runs 13 residues. CDR3 sequence (DNA): TGTGCCAGCAAGGAACAGGGGGTTTTAGAGCAGTACTTC. Translated, it gives CASKEQGVLEQYF.

This clonotype came up many times. The chain carries TRBV6-5 and TRBJ1-2, with unresolved D. Trimming took off 2 bases at V and 2 bases at J, with 6 bases between the two ends. Per the germline V gene, CDR1 is MNHEY and CDR2 is SVGAGI. The CDR3 is made up of 13 amino acids. CDR3 in amino acids: CASSYDRNYGYTF. Written as DNA, the CDR3 is TGTGCCAGCAGTTACGATAGGAACTATGGCTACACCTTC.

This clonotype was seen repeatedly, ten times or more. The chain couples TRBV12-3 or TRBV12-4 to TRBJ2-2; D gene unclear. The CDR3 has 14 amino acids. Trimming removed 2 bases from V and 1 base from J, with 5 bases in between. CDR3 region: CASSLRQNTGELFF. The CDR3 DNA is TGTGCCAGCAGTTTAAGACAGAACACCGGGGAGCTGTTTTTT.

This clonotype has ten or more counts. The V call is TRBV28, the J call TRBJ2-2; D is ambiguous. The germline V and J ends were trimmed by 4 bases and 7 bases, with 10 bases remaining between them. This CDR3 has 13 amino acids. Germline CDR1 is MDHEN and CDR2 is SYDVKM. This chain's CDR3 is CASSSPAVGELFF. The CDR3 nucleotides read TGTGCCAGCAGTTCCCCCGCGGTCGGGGAGCTGTTTTTT.

This clonotype was counted a few times. The V call is TRBV6-1, the J call TRBJ2-7, with 9 bases fitting TRBD2. The CDR3 is 16 residues long. Germline V CDR1 and CDR2: MNHNS, SASEGT. After removal of 6 bases from V and 3 bases from J, the junction contained 12 bases not matched to a gene. The CDR3, as DNA: TGTGCCAGCAGCTCCAGCGGACTAGCGCTAAGCTACGAGCAGTACTTC. Its translation: CASSSSGLALSYEQYF.

This clonotype has ten or more counts. The chain is built from TRBV12-3 or TRBV12-4 and TRBJ2-7; maybe TRBD1 (6 bases). Trimming pared 1 base from V and 3 bases from J, leaving 10 bases between. There are 14 residues in the CDR3. Here the CDR3 reads CASSLGTAYYEQYF. The CDR3 DNA reads as TGTGCCAGCAGTTTAGGGACAGCTTACTACGAGCAGTACTTC.

The chain has TRBV9 and TRBJ1-1; unclear D gene. V lost 0 bases, J lost 0 bases, and 6 bases lay in between. Germline CDR1 is SGDLS and CDR2 is YYNGEE. The CDR3 loop spans 14 amino acids. CDR3 in DNA: TGTGCCAGCAGCGTAGGGGCCATGAACACTGAAGCTTTCTTT. Translating it yields CASSVGAMNTEAFF. The full variable domain, rest sourced from reference TRBV9 and TRBJ1-1, is DSGVTQTPKHLITATGQRVTLRCSPRSGDLSVYWYQQSLDQGLQFLIQYYNGEERAKGNILERFSAQQFPDLHSELNLSSLELGDSALYFCASSVGAMNTEAFFGQGTRLTVV.

The CDR3 region has the DNA TGTGCCAGCAGTGAGGGAGGCTCTGGAAACACCATATATTTT. The encoded protein is CASSEGGSGNTIYF. The V call is TRBV6-1, the J call TRBJ1-3; no clear D. The CDR3 runs 14 residues. Trimming cost V 3 bases and J 0 bases, with 6 bases left between them. CDR1 MNHNS and CDR2 SASEGT come from the germline V gene.

This clonotype came up many times. The rearrangement links TRBV19 to TRBJ1-1; D unclear. Trimming took 1 base from V and 10 from J, leaving 16 bases between them. The CDR3 is made up of 14 amino acids. Germline lookup yields CDR1 LNHDA and CDR2 SQIVND (reference sequence). The chain's CDR3 is CASSIVPPTAAAFF. The CDR3 DNA reads TGTGCCAGTAGTATAGTTCCCCCGACCGCGGCAGCTTTCTTT. The full variable domain, with the rest looked up from reference TRBV19 and TRBJ1-1, is DGGITQSPKYLFRKEGQNVTLSCEQNLNHDAMYWYRQDPGQGLRLIYYSQIVNDFQKGDIAEGYSVSREKKESFPLTVTSAQKNPTAFYLCASSIVPPTAAAFFGQGTRLTVV.

This clonotype was observed a few times. The rearrangement links TRBV12-3 or TRBV12-4 to TRBJ1-6; a weak D match, TRBD1 (5 bases). The CDR3 runs to 15 residues. Trimming removed 3 bases from V and 6 bases from J, with 12 bases in between. The CDR3 DNA is TGTGCCAGCAGTTTTATGGGGGGGGGTAATTCACCCCTCCACTTT. It translates to CASSFMGGGNSPLHF.

The chain uses TRBV6-5 and TRBJ1-5; TRBD1 aligns across 9 bases. The junction had 9 bases not matched to a gene; V was cut back by 8 bases and J by 4 bases. This CDR3 contains 15 residues. CDR1 and CDR2 (germline): MNHEY, SVGAGI. CDR3 nucleotides: TGTGCCAGCCTTCTCGACAGGGGGGTTAATCAGCCCCAGCATTTT. Residues: CASLLDRGVNQPQHF.

This clonotype was counted at least ten times. The chain couples TRBV28 to TRBJ1-5, with 7 nucleotides matching TRBD1. Germline CDR1 and CDR2: MDHEN and SYDVKM. This CDR3 has 16 residues. V lost 5 bases and J lost 0; bases outside the gene matches: 7. The chain's CDR3 is CASSPRTGYSNQPQHF. CDR3 nucleotides: TGTGCCAGCAGTCCCCGGACAGGTTATAGCAATCAGCCCCAGCATTTT.

The chain carries TRBV30 and TRBJ1-1, with 9 bases fitting TRBD1. The CDR3 spans 14 residues. Trimming cost V 1 base and J 3 bases; bases outside gene matches: 3. CDR1 GTSNPN and CDR2 SVGIG come from the germline V gene (reference sequence). The CDR3 is CAWSEGQGDTEAFF. For the CDR3, the DNA is TGTGCCTGGAGTGAGGGACAGGGTGACACTGAAGCTTTCTTT.

V and J are TRBV7-2 and TRBJ1-2; 7 bases are a match to TRBD1. The CDR3 spans 14 residues. J lost 9 bases, V lost 3 bases, and 10 bases had no gene match. Germline V gene lookup returns CDR1 SGHTA and CDR2 FQGNSA. This CDR3 reads CASSFTGDFRSYTF. The CDR3 DNA sequence: TGTGCCAGCAGCTTTACAGGGGATTTTCGTAGCTACACCTTC.

The chain combines TRBV28 with TRBJ2-7, with D unclear. V lost 4 bases and J 0 bases, leaving 7 bases between the germline ends. Germline V CDR1 and CDR2: MDHEN, SYDVKM. This CDR3 region has 13 residues. In DNA form, the CDR3 reads TGTGCCAGCAGTTCCCGCCTCTCCTACGAGCAGTACTTC. It yields the protein CASSSRLSYEQYF.

The chain combines TRBV11-2 with TRBJ1-5; 10 nucleotides match TRBD1. J was trimmed by 5 bases and V by 5 bases; bases with no gene match: 6. CDR1 is SGHAT and CDR2 is FQNNGV in the germline V gene. The CDR3 is 15 amino acids. CDR3 bases: TGTGCCAGCAGCGCAACCGGGACAGGGGATCAGCCCCAGCATTTT. It specifies CASSATGTGDQPQHF.

This clonotype has at least ten counts. The rearrangement links TRBV3-1 to TRBJ2-2; TRBD1 matches at 7 bases. Trimming took 7 bases from V and 1 from J; bases not matched to a gene: 3. The CDR3 totals 14 residues. The germline gives CDR1 LGHDT, CDR2 YNNKEL (reference sequence). In DNA form, the CDR3 reads TGTGCCAGCAAACCAGGGGGGAACACCGGGGAGCTGTTTTTT. Its protein is CASKPGGNTGELFF.

The table lists this clonotype with a count of one. The chain links TRBV5-1 to TRBJ2-7; 12 positions agree with TRBD2. V lost 7 bases, J lost 5 bases, and 4 bases stayed unmatched. The germline gives CDR1 SGHRS, CDR2 YFSETQ. The CDR3 has 13 residues. DNA of the CDR3: TGCGCCAGCGCGGGACTAGCGGGTCACGAGCAGTACTTC. This sequence encodes CASAGLAGHEQYF. Variable domain in full (rest from reference TRBV5-1 and TRBJ2-7): KAGVTQTPRYLIKTRGQQVTLSCSPISGHRSVSWYQQTPGQGLQFLFEYFSETQRNKGNFPGRFSGRQFSNSRSEMNVSTLELGDSALYLCASAGLAGHEQYFGPGTRLTVT.

The gene calls are TRBV2 and TRBJ1-2; no clear D gene. The ends were cut back, 6 bases at V and 3 bases at J, with 5 bases in the middle. The CDR3 is made up of 11 amino acids. Germline V gene lookup returns CDR1 SNHLY and CDR2 FYNNEI. This CDR3 is CASREYYGYTF. CDR3 nucleotides: TGTGCCAGCAGGGAGTACTATGGCTACACCTTC.

Here the CDR3 DNA reads TGTGCCAGCAGTGAAGACCTTACTCCTTATGGCTACACCTTC. This codes for CASSEDLTPYGYTF. The genes are TRBV6-1 and TRBJ1-2; no definite D call. In germline, CDR1 is MNHNS, CDR2 SASEGT. V dropped 1 base and J dropped 5 bases, with 11 bases sitting between them. The CDR3 length is 14 residues.

This clonotype was seen at least ten times. The chain couples TRBV19 to TRBJ2-5; D is uncertain. Trimming shortened V by 3 bases and J by 2 bases, and 7 bases separated the two germline ends. This CDR3 contains 13 residues. Per germline, CDR1 LNHDA and CDR2 SQIVND (reference sequence). CDR3 DNA sequence: TGTGCCAGTAGTATGACACGACAAGAGACCCAGTACTTC. As protein: CASSMTRQETQYF.

This clonotype was seen at least ten times. This sequence joins TRBV7-2 and TRBJ2-5; 8 bases fit TRBD1. Germline V gene lookup returns CDR1 SGHTA and CDR2 FQGNSA. V gave up 2 bases and J gave up 5 bases; unmatched junction bases: 4. This CDR3 comprises 14 residues. The CDR3 coding sequence is TGTGCCAGCAGCTTACAGGGGGCCTCGGAGACCCAGTACTTC. Residues: CASSLQGASETQYF.

This clonotype was observed a single time. The chain has TRBV7-8 and TRBJ2-7; possible D gene TRBD1, 6 bases. The CDR3 runs to 14 residues. Per germline, CDR1 SGHVS and CDR2 FQNEAQ. With 2 bases removed from V and 7 bases from J, the gap between germline ends came to 15 bases. The CDR3 reads CASSLPIGGTEQYF. The DNA of the CDR3 is TGTGCCAGCAGCTTACCGATAGGGGGTACAGAGCAGTACTTC.